These 26 T cell receptor beta chains share one sample of origin, sequenced in a study of cytomegalovirus exposure and HLA in healthy donors. Amplification used 60 Vbeta primers and 13 Jbeta primers. Profiled with immunoSEQ multiplex PCR; TCRdb holds only in-frame clones, not every one. The table lists about 170,000 clones, roughly 78% of them singletons. Sequencing input: PBMCs. The receptors derive from a man in his forties in good health and CMV-seropositive.

This rearrangement joins TRBV7-2 to TRBJ2-1, with 9 nucleotides matching TRBD1. Per germline, CDR1 SGHTA and CDR2 FQGNSA. The CDR3 has 15 residues. With V trimmed by 3 bases and J by 5 bases, 5 bases remained unmatched. In nucleotides, the CDR3 is TGTGCCAGCAGCTTGGGACAGGGAATACACAATGAGCAGTTCTTC. It is translated as CASSLGQGIHNEQFF.

The chain recombines TRBV6-6 with TRBJ1-2; TRBD1 aligns across 9 bases. The germline gives CDR1 MNHNY, CDR2 SVGAGI (reference sequence). V was pared by 2 bases and J by 3 bases, with 7 bases of the junction left unmatched. The CDR3 is made up of 16 amino acids. The CDR3, as DNA: TGTGCCAGCAGTTACCCACCGGGACAGGGTGACTATGGCTACACCTTC. It codes for CASSYPPGQGDYGYTF.

This clone was detected only a few times. V is TRBV7-6 and J is TRBJ2-7; 8 positions agree with TRBD2. Looked up from germline, CDR1 is SGHVS and CDR2 is FNYEAQ. V was clipped by 7 bases and J by 1 base; unmatched bases: 9. There are 15 residues in the CDR3. Here the CDR3 reads CASTAGRGDSYEQYF. The CDR3 nucleotides are TGTGCCAGCACCGCAGGGCGGGGGGATTCCTACGAGCAGTACTTC.

This rearrangement joins TRBV5-4 to TRBJ1-2, with 8 nucleotides matching TRBD1. V lost 6 bases, J lost 4 bases, and 17 bases stayed unmatched. This CDR3 region has 17 residues. Germline V gives CDR1 SGHNT, CDR2 YYREEE (reference sequence). The CDR3 here is CASTSETGAKLGYGYTF. In DNA, the CDR3 is TGTGCCAGCACCTCCGAGACAGGGGCGAAATTGGGCTATGGCTACACCTTC.

To note about this clone: Other DNA sequences in the same sample also yield this CDR3. V gene TRBV5-1 combines with J gene TRBJ2-1, with TRBD1 matching over 10 bases. The V segment lost 0 bases and the J segment 6 bases; nucleotides outside the gene matches: 6. The CDR3 is 16 amino acids. The germline V gene has CDR1 SGHRS and CDR2 YFSETQ. The CDR3 nucleotides read TGCGCCAGCAGCTTGGCCAGACAGGGGGCTGGCAATGAGCAGTTCTTC. Translation: CASSLARQGAGNEQFF.

V usage is TRBV18 and J usage is TRBJ2-5; D gene unclear. The CDR3 consists of 13 residues. The V and J ends lost 3 bases and 5 bases respectively, with 10 bases between them. The germline V gene has CDR1 KGHSH and CDR2 LQKENI. CDR3: CASSPGQAETQYF. CDR3 DNA sequence: TGTGCCAGCTCACCCGGCCAGGCGGAGACCCAGTACTTC.

This clone was found a few times. The chain is built from TRBV6-6 and TRBJ1-1, with D perhaps TRBD1 (6 bases). The CDR3 runs 13 residues. Germline-derived CDR1 and CDR2 are MNHNY and SVGAGI (reference sequence). Trimming took off 8 bases at V and 8 bases at J, with 18 bases between the two ends. CDR3 nucleotides: TGTGCCAGCGCCCCCCTCAGGCAGGGGGAAGCTTTCTTT. Its translation: CASAPLRQGEAFF.

Written as DNA, the CDR3 is TGCGCCAGCAGCTTCAACCCTCTTCCGGGACAGGGGGGGGCTTCCTACGAGCAGTACTTC. Protein sequence: CASSFNPLPGQGGASYEQYF. The chain couples TRBV5-1 to TRBJ2-7; 11 bases align to TRBD1. The length of the CDR3 is 20 residues. Germline lookup yields CDR1 SGHRS and CDR2 YFSETQ. V trimming: 2 bases; J trimming: 1 base; junction bases outside the gene matches: 17.

V gene TRBV19 combines with J gene TRBJ2-3, with D tentatively TRBD1 (5 bases). Germline lookup yields CDR1 LNHDA and CDR2 SQIVND (reference sequence). This CDR3 is 14 amino acids long. The germline V and J ends were trimmed by 7 bases and 1 base, with 12 bases remaining between them. In nucleotides, the CDR3 is TGTGCCAGTAACAATGACAGACGCACAGATACGCAGTATTTT. Translation gives CASNNDRRTDTQYF.

This clone was seen a few times. Distinct nucleotide sequences in the sample also encode this CDR3. The J gene is TRBJ2-3, the V gene TRBV5-1; 11 bases map to TRBD2. There are 15 residues in the CDR3. With V trimmed by 0 bases and J by 3 bases, 0 bases remained unmatched. Germline V gives CDR1 SGHRS, CDR2 YFSETQ. In DNA, the CDR3 is TGCGCCAGCAGCTTGGCTAGCGGGGGGACAGATACGCAGTATTTT. Translation gives CASSLASGGTDTQYF. The whole variable domain, filled in from reference TRBV5-1 and TRBJ2-3, reads KAGVTQTPRYLIKTRGQQVTLSCSPISGHRSVSWYQQTPGQGLQFLFEYFSETQRNKGNFPGRFSGRQFSNSRSEMNVSTLELGDSALYLCASSLASGGTDTQYFGPGTRLTVL.

The chain recombines TRBV9 with TRBJ2-1; D is possibly TRBD1 (5 bases). V gave up 3 bases and J gave up 0 bases, with 16 bases separating them. CDR3 length: 17 amino acids. CDR1 is SGDLS and CDR2 is YYNGEE in the germline V gene. CDR3 loop: CASSDRPQGSSYNEQFF. For the CDR3, the DNA is TGTGCCAGCAGCGACCGACCTCAGGGCAGCTCCTACAATGAGCAGTTCTTC.

The V gene is TRBV5-5, the J gene TRBJ1-5; 12 bases align to TRBD1. V trimming: 4 bases; J trimming: 7 bases; junction bases outside the gene matches: 6. Germline V gives CDR1 SGHKS, CDR2 YYEKEE (reference sequence). The CDR3 has 15 residues. CDR3 in DNA: TGTGCCAGCAGCACAGGGACAGGGGGCGGACAGCCCCAGCATTTT. Translating gives CASSTGTGGGQPQHF.

This clone was seen a few times. The rearrangement links TRBV5-1 to TRBJ1-3; 9 nucleotides agree with TRBD1. The V gene end was trimmed by 4 bases and the J gene end by 0 bases; junction bases not matched to a gene: 5. CDR3 size: 16 residues. Germline CDR1 SGHRS, CDR2 YFSETQ. CDR3 sequence: CASSGTGSFSGNTIYF. In DNA form, the CDR3 reads TGCGCCAGCAGCGGGACAGGGTCATTCTCTGGAAACACCATATATTTT.

This clone turned up a few times. This chain connects TRBV5-4 to TRBJ1-1; tentatively, D is TRBD1 (5 bases). The CDR3 sequence is 13 residues long. Germline values: CDR1 SGHNT, CDR2 YYREEE (reference sequence). V was clipped by 6 bases and J by 1 base, with 10 bases between them. CDR3 sequence: CASNRRGNTEAFF. As DNA, the CDR3 is TGTGCCAGCAACCGGAGGGGGAACACTGAAGCTTTCTTT. Together with reference TRBV5-4 and TRBJ1-1, the CDR3 gives the full variable domain: ETGVTQSPTHLIKTRGQQVTLRCSSQSGHNTVSWYQQALGQGPQFIFQYYREEENGRGNFPPRFSGLQFPNYSSELNVNALELDDSALYLCASNRRGNTEAFFGQGTRLTVV.

As for this clone: At one end the junction does not follow the germline gene, possibly because of a read error. This chain connects TRBV7-7 to TRBJ1-5, with D unclear. Germline V gene lookup returns CDR1 SSHAT and CDR2 FNYEAQ (reference sequence). CDR3 length: 14 amino acids. The DNA of the CDR3 is TGTGCTAGCAGCTTTTCAGATAGCAATCAGCCCCAGCATTTT. Protein sequence: CASSFSDSNQPQHF.

In regard to this clone: At one boundary the junction diverges from the germline segment, which might be a read error. The V gene is TRBV7-9, the J gene TRBJ2-7; D perhaps matches TRBD2 (6 bases). The length of the CDR3 is 17 residues. Germline V gene data show CDR1 as SEHNR and CDR2 as FQNEAQ (reference sequence). The CDR3 here is CSSSLRTSWGTMGEQYF. The CDR3 DNA is TGTTCCAGCAGCTTAAGAACTAGCTGGGGGACGATGGGCGAGCAGTACTTC.

The chain recombines TRBV5-1 with TRBJ1-1, with 8 nucleotides matching TRBD1. This CDR3 spans 14 amino acids. J gave up 7 bases and V 3 bases, and 8 bases lay outside the gene matches. The V gene's germline CDR1 is SGHRS and CDR2 YFSETQ. CDR3 protein: CASSYMTGEGEAFF. CDR3 DNA sequence: TGCGCCAGCAGCTATATGACAGGGGAAGGTGAAGCTTTCTTT.

V usage is TRBV9 and J usage is TRBJ2-7, with D hard to call. The CDR3 contains 12 residues. The germline CDR1 and CDR2 sequences are SGDLS and YYNGEE. V was cut by 3 bases and J by 6 bases, with 10 bases left in between. The CDR3 DNA sequence: TGTGCCAGCAGCGCCTCGAGGAGCGAGCAGTACTTC. It is translated as CASSASRSEQYF.

V and J are TRBV7-9 and TRBJ1-2; maybe TRBD1 (5 bases). Germline V gene data show CDR1 as SEHNR and CDR2 as FQNEAQ (reference sequence). The CDR3 has 15 residues. The V and J ends lost 5 bases and 4 bases respectively, with 17 bases between them. The CDR3 protein is CASSRADGGAYGYTF. In DNA form, the CDR3 reads TGTGCCAGCAGCCGGGCGGACGGAGGGGCCTATGGCTACACCTTC. Based on the CDR3 plus reference TRBV7-9 and TRBJ1-2, the full variable domain is DTGVSQNPRHKITKRGQNVTFRCDPISEHNRLYWYRQTLGQGPEFLTYFQNEAQLEKSRLLSDRFSAERPKGSFSTLEIQRTEQGDSAMYLCASSRADGGAYGYTFGSGTRLTVV.

This chain joins TRBV10-2 and TRBJ1-2; 11 bases are a match to TRBD1. Trimming at V came to 6 bases and at J to 7 bases, leaving 4 bases not matched to a gene. The CDR3 has 13 residues. The germline CDR1 and CDR2 sequences are WSHSY and SAAADI. In DNA form, the CDR3 reads TGCGCCAGCAGCTCGGGACAGGGGGGTGGCTACACCTTC. This encodes CASSSGQGGGYTF.

This clone has only a few counts. The rearrangement joins TRBV5-1 to TRBJ2-3; TRBD1 matches at 10 bases. The CDR3 covers 16 residues. V lost 0 bases, J lost 1 base, and 2 bases stayed unmatched. The germline gives CDR1 SGHRS, CDR2 YFSETQ. CDR3 residues: CASSLVGTGGTDTQYF. CDR3 DNA sequence: TGCGCCAGCAGCTTGGTTGGGACAGGGGGCACAGATACGCAGTATTTT.

The V call is TRBV12-5, the J call TRBJ1-3; 9 bases are shared with TRBD1. Germline CDR1 reads LGHNT; CDR2 reads FRNRAP. This CDR3 region has 16 residues. V was clipped by 2 bases and J by 3 bases; unmatched bases: 5. The CDR3 sequence is CASGLLDRGYGNTIYF. The CDR3 nucleotides are TGTGCTAGTGGTTTGCTCGACAGGGGGTATGGAAACACCATATATTTT.

V and J are TRBV28 and TRBJ2-7; the D gene is possibly TRBD2 (6 bases). Germline V gene data show CDR1 as MDHEN and CDR2 as SYDVKM. The CDR3 sequence is 13 residues long. The V end was cut by 7 bases, the J end by 3 bases, with 13 bases between. In DNA, the CDR3 is TGTGCCAGCATGGTGGGAGGTGGCTACGAGCAGTACTTC. It translates to CASMVGGGYEQYF.

The rearrangement uses TRBV14 and TRBJ2-5, with D tentatively TRBD1 (6 bases). Trimming removed 0 bases at V and 5 bases at J, with 10 bases between. The CDR3 runs to 14 residues. Germline V CDR1 and CDR2: SGHDN, FVKESK. CDR3 in DNA: TGTGCCAGCAGCCAAGATCAGGGGCGGGAGACCCAGTACTTC. This encodes CASSQDQGRETQYF.

This CDR3 reads CASSPGTSRPMGQYF. CDR3 nucleotides: TGTGCCAGCAGCCCTGGGACTAGCAGACCCATGGGGCAGTACTTC. The chain is built from TRBV13 and TRBJ2-7; 9 nucleotides agree with TRBD2. Germline-derived CDR1 and CDR2 are PRHDT and FYEKMQ (reference sequence). J lost 9 bases, V lost 5 bases, and 14 bases had no gene match. The CDR3 contains 15 residues.

Comments on this clone: In the same sample, other DNA sequences code for this CDR3. The gene calls are TRBV7-2 and TRBJ1-2; 7 positions match TRBD1. Trimming took 1 base from V and 8 from J; bases not matched to a gene: 4. The CDR3 has 13 residues. Germline assignment: CDR1 SGHTA and CDR2 FQGNSA. CDR3: CASSLEGARGYTF. As DNA, the CDR3 is TGTGCCAGCAGCTTAGAGGGGGCGCGGGGCTACACCTTC.